This T cell receptor (beta chain) was documented in a study of CD8 T cells in ankylosing spondylitis. Regarding the study as a whole: Reportedly, significant enrichment of disease-linked clones occurred in matched ankylosing spondylitis synovial fluid. Among TCR beta sequences, a motif of roughly 8 highly homologous variants appeared characteristic of ankylosing spondylitis blood.

Comments on this clonotype: Its antigen is unknown.

MiXCR was run by TCRdb on the 5' RACE reads, yielding one entry per CDR3 protein. The sample holds a few hundred thousand distinct CDR3 sequences; approximately 20% are singletons and the top ten take less than 20%. Germline values: CDR1 MNHEY, CDR2 SVGAGI. V lost 4 bases and J lost 3; bases outside the gene matches: 8. The CDR3 length is 17 residues. The receptor comes from a male donor with ankylosing spondylitis. Material for sequencing was blood, either unsorted or a sorted T cell fraction (not recorded which). The gene calls are TRBV6-5 and TRBJ2-1, with TRBD1 matching 11 bases. The CDR3 spells CASSLGQGVHYYNEQFF. For the CDR3, the DNA is TGTGCCAGCAGTTTGGGACAGGGGGTACACTACTACAATGAGCAGTTCTTC.